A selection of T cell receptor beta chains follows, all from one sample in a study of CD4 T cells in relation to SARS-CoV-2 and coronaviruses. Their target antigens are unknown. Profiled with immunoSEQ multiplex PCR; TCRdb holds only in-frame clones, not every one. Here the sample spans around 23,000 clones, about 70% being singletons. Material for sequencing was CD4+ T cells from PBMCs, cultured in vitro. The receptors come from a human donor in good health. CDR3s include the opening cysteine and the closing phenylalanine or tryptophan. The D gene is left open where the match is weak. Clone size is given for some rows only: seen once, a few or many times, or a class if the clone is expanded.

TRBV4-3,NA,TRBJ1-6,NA,TGCGCCAGCAGCCCGCGGGCCAGGCTCAATTCACCCCTCCACTTT,CASSPRARLNSPLHF
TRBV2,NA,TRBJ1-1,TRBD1,TGTGCCAGCCGACCATTAATAGGGGGCATGAACACTGAAGCTTTCTTT,CASRPLIGGMNTEAFF
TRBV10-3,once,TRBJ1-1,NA,TGTGCCATCATGAGGGGCAGGGGAATGAACACTGAAGCTTTCTTT,CAIMRGRGMNTEAFF
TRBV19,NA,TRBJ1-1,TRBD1,TGTGCCAGTAGTATCGGGACAGGGGGTCCCATGAACACTGAAGCTTTCTTT,CASSIGTGGPMNTEAFF
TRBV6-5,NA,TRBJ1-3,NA,TGTGCCAGCAGTTACTTGGGTTCGGGAAACACCATATATTTT,CASSYLGSGNTIYF
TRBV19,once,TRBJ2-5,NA,TGTGCCAGTAGTACACCATTCACCCAAGAGACCCAGTACTTC,CASSTPFTQETQYF
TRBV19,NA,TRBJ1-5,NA,TGTGCCAGTAGTCCCCGGCAGGGGCCAAGCAATCAGCCCCAGCATTTT,CASSPRQGPSNQPQHF
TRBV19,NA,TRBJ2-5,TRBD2,TGTGCCATTTCAAGCGGGAGGTCCGGCGAGACCCAGTACTTC,CAISSGRSGETQYF
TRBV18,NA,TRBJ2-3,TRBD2,TGTGCCAGCTCACCGAGGACTAGCGGGGGTGCAGATACGCAGTATTTT,CASSPRTSGGADTQYF
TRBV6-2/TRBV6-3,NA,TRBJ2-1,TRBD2,TGTGCCAGCAGTTACGCCGGGGGGGCCTACAATGAGCAGTTCTTC,CASSYAGGAYNEQFF
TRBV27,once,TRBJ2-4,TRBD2,TGTGCCAGCAGTTGGGCGGGAGGACTTCGGGGGGCCAAAAACATTCAGTACTTC,CASSWAGGLRGAKNIQYF
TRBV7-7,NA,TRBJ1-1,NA,TGTGCCAGCAGCTCCCCAATCAGGGTGAACACTGAAGCTTTCTTT,CASSSPIRVNTEAFF
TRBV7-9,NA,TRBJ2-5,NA,TGTGCCAGCAGCCACAACAGGGATTCGGAGACCCAGTACTTC,CASSHNRDSETQYF
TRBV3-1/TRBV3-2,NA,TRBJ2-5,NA,TGTGCCAGCCATTCGCGTCCTCCAGGTCGGTGGTCTGCCCCGGGGGAGACCCAGTACTTC,CASHSRPPGRWSAPGETQYF
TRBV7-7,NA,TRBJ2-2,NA,TGTGCCAGCAGCTTAAGCAGGATAACCGGGGAGCTGTTTTTT,CASSLSRITGELFF
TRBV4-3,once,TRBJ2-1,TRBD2,TGCGCCAGCAGCCAGCCAAGATTTGGAATAGCGGGAGCTGAGCAGTTCTTC,CASSQPRFGIAGAEQFF
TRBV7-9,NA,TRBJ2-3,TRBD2,TGTGCCAGCAGCCCCACTAGCGGGGGGACCACAGATACGCAGTATTTT,CASSPTSGGTTDTQYF
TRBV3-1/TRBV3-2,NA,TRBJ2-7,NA,TGTGCCAGCAGTCCCCGGGAGTACGAGCAGTACTTC,CASSPREYEQYF
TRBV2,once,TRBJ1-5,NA,TGTGCCAGCAGTGGGGGGGGTTTCGTATCTAGCAATCAGCCCCAGCATTTT,CASSGGGFVSSNQPQHF
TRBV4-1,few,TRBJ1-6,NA,TGCGCCAGCAGCGGGGCCGGGGGGCGTCGGTCACCCCTCCACTTT,CASSGAGGRRSPLHF
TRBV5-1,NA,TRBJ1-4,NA,TGCGCCAGCAGGGACCAGGGTTCAACTAATGAAAAACTGTTTTTT,CASRDQGSTNEKLFF
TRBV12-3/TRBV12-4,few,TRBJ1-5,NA,TGTGCCAGCAGTTTTAGCAGCAATCAGCCCCAGCATTTT,CASSFSSNQPQHF